The present T cell receptor beta chain was sequenced within a study of blood T cell repertoires in COVID-19 (TCRdb year 2020). Background on the whole study: Collaborator samples came from the United States, Italy and Spain and covered acute and convalescent phases of COVID-19. The prospective study material was composed of cDNA or gDNA derived from T cells, B-cell-depleted T cells, or PBMCs. Deeply sampled blood TCRbeta repertoires from subjects exposed to, actively infected with, or recovered from COVID-19 were included in the dataset. The repertoires were made available in a free public database intended to serve as a resource for research on the immune response to SARS-CoV-2. Samples were obtained from the ongoing ImmuneRACE study (first 160 participants) and from over 1,000 subjects provided by 6 global collaborators. Nearly every sample came with metadata listing a de-identified subject ID, COVID-19 status, age in years and sex. HLA class I and class II types, where available, came from metadata supplied by the sample provider rather than from assay-based typing. Here is what the overall study found, with its caveats: The amount of clinical and demographic metadata varied by source and participant and was provided uncurated.

Note on this clone: Its antigen is still unknown. Qualities for individual bases were not recorded, and no much larger clone is one base off.

A second Seattle source provided samples from volunteer blood donors who had recovered from COVID-19. Collaborating institutions collected whole blood in K2EDTA tubes following their own protocols. For TCRbeta analysis, collaborators shipped samples in one of three forms: frozen whole blood, isolated PBMCs, or DNA extracted from either of those sample types. The germline V and J ends show losses of 2 bases and 3 bases respectively, and no gene match explains 4 bases of the junction. The CDR3 sequence holds 15 residues, the cysteine and phenylalanine included. The DNA shown is the 45-base CDR3, in frame from base 1. CDR1 is given as SGHRS and CDR2 as YFSETQ, both from the germline V gene. The immunoSEQ Assay, a bias-controlled multiplex PCR, was used to amplify TCRbeta CDR3 regions from genomic DNA. The original pipeline was this. Within the assay, amplification of reference gene primers was used to estimate how many nucleated cells each sample contained. To quantify the absolute abundance of each unique TCRbeta CDR3 rearrangement, sequence reads were collapsed and filtered. For each sample, productive Simpson clonality was calculated as the square root of Simpson's diversity index across productive rearrangements. TCRdb holds this immuneACCESS table with in-frame rearrangements only. Some clones are missing; in checked studies, unresolved V genes explain under half, and the rest has no known cause. Clone size and the V and J calls come from that table; the DNA yielded D and trimming. This sample comprises fewer than 150,000 clones, almost 85% of them detected only once. Around 13% of the sample is in the top ten clones.

The chain uses TRBV5-1 and TRBJ2-1; a stretch of 8 junction bases matches TRBD1. The sequence was collected from a woman aged 30 to 39 who had recovered from COVID-19. Sequenced: peripheral blood. The nucleotide sequence is given as TGCGCCAGCAGCTTATGGGACAGGAACTACAATGAGCAGTTCTTC. The resulting protein is CASSLWDRNYNEQFF.